Shown below are 28 T cell receptor beta chains from a single sample sequenced in a study of blood T cell repertoires in COVID-19. The repertoire was sequenced with immunoSEQ multiplex PCR; TCRdb's copy has only in-frame clones and lacks some. The repertoire holds some 100,000 clones, with about 89% as singletons. What was sequenced was peripheral blood. These receptors were taken from a man aged 50-59 years with acute or convalescent COVID-19.

The rearrangement joins TRBV11-3 to TRBJ2-7; D is unclear. Trimming pared 4 bases from V and 2 bases from J, leaving 9 bases between. The germline CDR1 and CDR2 sequences are SGHNT and YENEEA. CDR3 length: 13 amino acids. The CDR3, as DNA: TGTGCCAGCAGCTCTGATGCGCCCTACGAGCAGTACTTC. Protein: CASSSDAPYEQYF.

The V gene is TRBV6-5, the J gene TRBJ2-7, with 9 positions matching TRBD1. The CDR3 runs 15 residues. The J segment lost 0 bases and the V segment lost 6 bases, leaving 6 bases of the junction unmatched. From germline, CDR1 is MNHEY and CDR2 SVGAGI. Here the CDR3 DNA reads TGTGCCAGCAGGCCGGGACAGGGATTCTCCTACGAGCAGTACTTC. This gives the protein CASRPGQGFSYEQYF.

This clone has just one count. This chain uses TRBV7-2 with TRBJ1-5; D uncertain. The V end was cut by 6 bases, the J end by 2 bases, with 17 bases between. From germline, CDR1 is SGHTA and CDR2 FQGNSA. This CDR3 has 16 amino acids. The CDR3 DNA follows: TGTGCCAGCAGTCTAGCAGTCGGTAGGGGCAATCAGCCCCAGCATTTT. Translation gives CASSLAVGRGNQPQHF.

The chain's CDR3 is CASRNQGTAGGNEDTQYF. The CDR3 bases are TGCGCCAGCAGAAACCAAGGGACAGCGGGAGGGAATGAGGATACGCAGTATTTT. The gene calls are TRBV5-1 and TRBJ2-3; 10 bases are a match to TRBD2. V gave up 5 bases and J gave up 6 bases; unmatched junction bases: 18. The CDR3 length is 18 residues. Germline V gene lookup returns CDR1 SGHRS and CDR2 YFSETQ.

The chain uses TRBV9 and TRBJ2-3; weak D call: TRBD2 (5 bases). Trimming cost V 0 bases and J 1 base, with 9 bases left between them. Germline V gene lookup returns CDR1 SGDLS and CDR2 YYNGEE. The length of the CDR3 is 15 residues. The CDR3 nucleotides read TGTGCCAGCAGCGTAGCGGGATTTGGCACAGATACGCAGTATTTT. This gives the protein CASSVAGFGTDTQYF.

The rearrangement links TRBV27 to TRBJ2-7; 10 nucleotides line up with TRBD2. V was pared by 5 bases and J by 2 bases, with 6 bases of the junction left unmatched. Looked up from germline, CDR1 is MNHEY and CDR2 is SMNVEV (reference sequence). The CDR3 is 15 amino acids. CDR3 residues: CASSLLLAGPYEQYF. For the CDR3, the DNA is TGTGCCAGCAGTCTACTACTAGCGGGACCCTACGAGCAGTACTTC.

V and J are TRBV7-3 and TRBJ1-1, with 7 bases aligning to TRBD1. J was trimmed by 4 bases and V by 5 bases; bases with no gene match: 4. Germline lookup yields CDR1 SGHTA and CDR2 FQGTGA. CDR3 length equals 13 residues. This chain's CDR3 is CASSLRQGTEAFF. CDR3 coding DNA: TGTGCCAGCAGCCTCCGACAGGGCACTGAAGCTTTCTTT.

The CDR3 here is CASKLTDSGTEAFF. CDR3 in DNA: TGTGCCAGCAAATTGACAGATTCGGGCACTGAAGCTTTCTTT. V usage is TRBV6-4 and J usage is TRBJ1-1, with D tentatively TRBD1 (5 bases). This CDR3 is 14 amino acids long. The germline V gene encodes CDR1 MRHNA and CDR2 SNTAGT. V was trimmed by 7 bases and J by 4 bases, leaving 16 bases between them.

The rearrangement links TRBV5-1 to TRBJ2-7; TRBD2 matches at 12 bases. The germline V gene encodes CDR1 SGHRS and CDR2 YFSETQ. The CDR3 contains 14 residues. V gave up 4 bases and J gave up 5 bases; unmatched junction bases: 4. The CDR3 loop reads CASSVTSGSNEQYF. The CDR3 coding sequence is TGCGCCAGCAGCGTGACTAGCGGGAGCAACGAGCAGTACTTC.

The chain has TRBV19 and TRBJ2-4; a possible D gene is TRBD2 (6 bases). Between the trimmed V and J ends, which lost 7 bases and 5 bases, there was a span of 15 bases. Germline V gene sequence: CDR1 LNHDA, CDR2 SQIVND (reference sequence). This CDR3 comprises 14 residues. CDR3 residues: CASIDGGGENIQYF. CDR3 DNA: TGTGCCAGTATCGACGGGGGAGGCGAAAACATTCAGTACTTC.

This clone was detected once. The chain joins TRBV5-1 to TRBJ2-5; D gene ambiguous. The CDR3 covers 13 residues. The V and J ends lost 4 bases and 5 bases respectively, with 12 bases between them. Germline V lookup: CDR1 SGHRS, CDR2 YFSETQ. The CDR3 DNA reads TGCGCCAGCAGCGCCACTTCCGAGGAGACCCAGTACTTC. Translation: CASSATSEETQYF.

The rearrangement joins TRBV30 to TRBJ2-7; D gene uncertain. Germline CDR1 is GTSNPN and CDR2 is SVGIG (reference sequence). The CDR3 contains 13 residues. Trimming pared 0 bases from V and 4 bases from J, leaving 10 bases between. DNA for the CDR3: TGTGCCTGGAGTGTACCTCCGGTTTACGAGCAGTACTTC. It translates to CAWSVPPVYEQYF.

J is TRBJ2-1 and V is TRBV5-4; 11 bases match TRBD2. V lost 0 bases to trimming and J lost 7 bases; unmatched junction nucleotides: 6. The CDR3 consists of 16 residues. Germline V gene lookup returns CDR1 SGHNT and CDR2 YYREEE (reference sequence). CDR3 residues: CASSLALAGGFNEQFF. The CDR3 DNA is TGTGCCAGCAGCTTGGCGCTAGCGGGAGGATTTAATGAGCAGTTCTTC.

The CDR3 DNA follows: TGTGCCAGCAGCTTATTAGCGGCTAGCCAAGAGACCCAGTACTTC. Translating it yields CASSLLAASQETQYF. The chain couples TRBV7-9 to TRBJ2-5; possibly TRBD2 for D (6 bases). The CDR3 extends over 15 amino acids. Germline CDR1 SEHNR, CDR2 FQNEAQ (reference sequence). V was clipped by 2 bases and J by 1 base, with 11 bases between them. Full variable domain (missing parts from reference TRBV7-9 and TRBJ2-5): DTGVSQNPRHKITKRGQNVTFRCDPISEHNRLYWYRQTLGQGPEFLTYFQNEAQLEKSRLLSDRFSAERPKGSFSTLEIQRTEQGDSAMYLCASSLLAASQETQYFGPGTRLLVL.

The CDR3 DNA reads as TGTGCCAGCAGCCAAGATCCCCAGAGGGATCGAGATACGCAGTATTTT. Translation gives CASSQDPQRDRDTQYF. The chain recombines TRBV14 with TRBJ2-3, with a tentative D call TRBD2 (5 bases). There are 16 residues in the CDR3. Germline V lookup: CDR1 SGHDN, CDR2 FVKESK. V was shortened by 0 bases and J by 5 bases, with 15 bases between the two germline ends.

The rearrangement joins TRBV5-8 to TRBJ2-1, with 10 bases identical to TRBD2. CDR1 is SGHTS, CDR2 YDEGEE, per germline. V trimming: 5 bases; J trimming: 2 bases; junction bases outside the gene matches: 4. The CDR3 runs 15 residues. The CDR3 coding sequence is TGTGCCAGCAGAGGACTAGCGGCCCCCTACAATGAGCAGTTCTTC. Protein product: CASRGLAAPYNEQFF. Together with reference TRBV5-8 and TRBJ2-1, the CDR3 gives the full variable domain: EAGVTQSPTHLIKTRGQQATLRCSPISGHTSVYWYQQALGLGLQFLLWYDEGEERNRGNFPPRFSGRQFPNYSSELNVNALELEDSALYLCASRGLAAPYNEQFFGPGTRLTVL.

This rearrangement joins TRBV2 to TRBJ2-5; D gene ambiguous. CDR1 is SNHLY, CDR2 FYNNEI, per germline. The V gene lost 8 bases and the J gene lost 0 bases, with 13 bases spanning the gap. The CDR3 has 14 amino acids. CDR3 loop: CASELQRYQETQYF. CDR3 nucleotide sequence: TGTGCCAGCGAGCTTCAGAGGTACCAAGAGACCCAGTACTTC.

This chain connects TRBV2 to TRBJ2-1; 9 bases line up with TRBD2. This CDR3 is built from 15 residues. Germline loops: CDR1 SNHLY, CDR2 FYNNEI. The V and J ends lost 2 bases and 7 bases, in that order; junction bases with no gene match: 6. CDR3: CASSEWREGRNEQFF. Here the CDR3 DNA reads TGTGCCAGCAGTGAATGGCGGGAGGGCCGGAATGAGCAGTTCTTC.

The chain employs TRBV28 and TRBJ1-3; 11 nucleotides align to TRBD1. The germline gives CDR1 MDHEN, CDR2 SYDVKM. Losses at the gene ends were 3 bases for V and 0 bases for J; bases not matched to a gene: 10. The CDR3 loop spans 19 amino acids. DNA for the CDR3: TGTGCCAGCAGTTTGGGACAGGGGGAAAGTAGGATCTCTGGAAACACCATATATTTT. Residues: CASSLGQGESRISGNTIYF.

This chain connects TRBV13 to TRBJ2-7; 9 nucleotides line up with TRBD2. Germline V gene data show CDR1 as PRHDT and CDR2 as FYEKMQ (reference sequence). Trimming took 5 bases from V and 2 from J; bases not matched to a gene: 19. This CDR3 contains 19 residues. The CDR3 sequence is CASSRSGIAGATTPYEQYF. For the CDR3, the DNA is TGTGCCAGCAGCAGATCGGGAATAGCGGGAGCCACCACCCCCTACGAGCAGTACTTC.

The genes are TRBV7-9 and TRBJ2-1; 7 bases match TRBD2. CDR1 SEHNR and CDR2 FQNEAQ come from the germline V gene (reference sequence). Unmatched junction bases numbered 8, after V lost 7 bases and J lost 8 bases. This CDR3 spans 13 amino acids. The CDR3 bases are TGTGCCAGCAAGCGATGGGAGGGCCATGAGCAGTTCTTC. This gives the protein CASKRWEGHEQFF.

CDR3 DNA sequence: TGTGCCAGCAGTTTACGGGGGTCGGTTACGCAGTATTTT. Protein product: CASSLRGSVTQYF. V and J are TRBV27 and TRBJ2-3, with D tentatively TRBD2 (6 bases). V lost 2 bases to trimming and J lost 8 bases, with 11 bases between them. This CDR3 contains 13 residues. Germline V CDR1 and CDR2: MNHEY, SMNVEV (reference sequence).

The chain joins TRBV21-1 to TRBJ1-5; the table's TRBD1 call for D was not verified on the DNA. TRBV21-1 is marked as a pseudogene. The CDR3 extends over 18 amino acids. The CDR3 sequence is CASSSLGTPGQGNQPQHF. CDR3 DNA sequence: TGTGCCAGCAGCTCCCTTGGAACACCGGGACAGGGAAATCAGCCCCAGCATTTT.

The V gene is TRBV6-6, the J gene TRBJ1-5; 8 nucleotides match TRBD1. V lost 5 bases and J lost 5; bases outside the gene matches: 11. This CDR3 is 16 amino acids long. Germline V CDR1 and CDR2: MNHNY, SVGAGI (reference sequence). CDR3 region: CASSQGGQGGYQPQHF. CDR3 nucleotides: TGTGCCAGCAGTCAAGGAGGACAGGGAGGCTATCAGCCCCAGCATTTT.

V usage is TRBV27 and J usage is TRBJ2-3, with 11 bases fitting TRBD2. Trimming cost V 7 bases and J 6 bases; bases outside gene matches: 6. The CDR3 is 14 residues long. CDR1 is MNHEY and CDR2 is SMNVEV in the germline V gene (reference sequence). CDR3 bases: TGTGCCAGCACCAGACTAGCGGGGAGGGATACGCAGTATTTT. Translated: CASTRLAGRDTQYF.

The CDR3 spells CASSSLGGSYNEQFF. Here the CDR3 DNA reads TGCGCCAGCAGCTCCTTGGGAGGATCCTACAATGAGCAGTTCTTC. The J gene is TRBJ2-1, the V gene TRBV5-1; D may be TRBD2 (6 bases). The V gene's germline CDR1 is SGHRS and CDR2 YFSETQ. This CDR3 has 15 amino acids. V was pared by 3 bases and J by 1 base, with 11 bases between.

V usage is TRBV2 and J usage is TRBJ1-1; D remains unclear. This CDR3 is built from 18 residues. CDR1 and CDR2 from the germline V gene are SNHLY and FYNNEI. V shed 5 bases and J shed 0 bases, with 22 bases lying between them. CDR3 residues: CASSSSADPSRLNTEAFF. CDR3 bases: TGTGCCAGCAGTTCAAGCGCTGACCCCTCCCGTTTGAACACTGAAGCTTTCTTT. The variable domain in full, with the rest retrieved from reference TRBV2 and TRBJ1-1, is EPEVTQTPSHQVTQMGQEVILRCVPISNHLYFYWYRQILGQKVEFLVSFYNNEISEKSEIFDDQFSVERPDGSNFTLKIRSTKLEDSAMYFCASSSSADPSRLNTEAFFGQGTRLTVV.

This chain links TRBV4-1 with TRBJ1-5; D is unclear. V lost 4 bases and J lost 3, with 13 bases in between. In germline, CDR1 is MGHRA, CDR2 YSYEKL. The CDR3 consists of 15 residues. The CDR3 region is CASSRFGGNNQPQHF. In DNA form, the CDR3 reads TGCGCCAGCAGCCGCTTCGGCGGTAACAATCAGCCCCAGCATTTT.